This is a list of T cell receptor beta chains from one sample in a study of early T cells in non-severe SARS-CoV-2 infection. TCRdb processed the 5' RACE reads anew with MiXCR; each CDR3 protein has one entry. The table includes about 37,000 distinct CDR3 sequences, approximately 5.9% detected once. The source was whole blood, collected at baseline. The receptors come from an adult who was a healthcare worker with PCR-confirmed SARS-CoV-2 infection or an uninfected control (not recorded which). Both conserved end residues are part of each CDR3. D genes are given only for firm matches. Clone size is not always given. Where it is, it says once, few, many or a class for expanded clones.

>TRBJ1-5|TRBD1|TRBV20-1|.
CSARGGRGSNQPQHF
TGCAGTGCTAGAGGTGGCAGGGGGAGCAATCAGCCCCAGCATTTT
>TRBJ2-1|.|TRBV6-6|many
CATARVNEQFF
TGTGCCACCGCTAGGGTCAATGAGCAGTTCTTC
>TRBJ2-1|.|TRBV7-9|many
CASSFGEQFF
TGTGCCAGCAGCTTTGGGGAGCAGTTCTTC
>TRBJ2-3|.|TRBV6-6|.
CASSRGRHEDTQYF
TGTGCCAGCAGTAGGGGGAGGCATGAAGATACGCAGTATTTT
>TRBJ1-6|TRBD1|TRBV23-1|many
CASSQSHGTDSHSPLHF
TGCGCCAGCAGTCAATCCCACGGGACAGACTCACATTCACCCCTCCACTTT
>TRBJ1-5|.|TRBV7-9|many
CASSLGLRDQPQHF
TGTGCCAGCAGCTTAGGCCTACGCGATCAGCCCCAGCATTTT
>TRBJ2-3|TRBD2|TRBV30|many
CAWSPRSGRAFGTDTQYF
TGTGCCTGGAGTCCTCGAAGCGGGAGGGCCTTCGGCACAGATACGCAGTATTTT
>TRBJ2-1|.|TRBV20-1|many
CSVERSRVVDEQFF
TGCAGTGTGGAGCGGAGTAGGGTCGTAGATGAGCAGTTCTTC
>TRBJ2-4|.|TRBV4-2|many
CASSQGEIQYF
TGCGCCAGCAGCCAAGGGGAAATTCAGTACTTC
>TRBJ2-1|TRBD2|TRBV12-3/TRBV12-4|many
CASSLEAGGGRNEQFF
TGTGCCAGCAGTTTAGAAGCGGGAGGAGGTAGGAATGAGCAGTTCTTC
>TRBJ2-1|.|TRBV2|many
CASSERSVEQFF
TGTGCCAGCAGTGAACGTTCGGTTGAGCAGTTCTTC
>TRBJ2-7|.|TRBV27|many
CASSFRGAAHEQYF
TGTGCCAGCAGTTTCCGGGGGGCCGCGCACGAGCAGTACTTC
>TRBJ2-7|.|TRBV14|many
CASSQRQALSYEQYF
TGTGCCAGCAGCCAAAGACAGGCGCTGTCCTACGAGCAGTACTTC
>TRBJ1-2|TRBD1|TRBV20-1|.
CSARDQGTGYGYTF
TGCAGTGCTAGAGATCAGGGGACAGGCTATGGCTACACCTTC
>TRBJ1-1|.|TRBV12-3/TRBV12-4|.
CASSFSRGKNTEAFF
TGTGCCAGCAGTTTTTCCCGGGGAAAGAACACTGAAGCTTTCTTT
>TRBJ2-1|.|TRBV12-3/TRBV12-4|many
CASSSRGPPGRPSERDEQFF
TGTGCCAGCAGTTCCCGGGGACCCCCAGGACGTCCTAGCGAGAGGGATGAGCAGTTCTTC
>TRBJ1-1|.|TRBV7-9|.
CASSLENTEAFF
TGTGCCAGCAGCTTGGAAAACACTGAAGCTTTCTTT
>TRBJ1-3|.|TRBV3-1|many
CASSQDDYSGNTIYF
TGTGCCAGCAGCCAAGATGACTACTCTGGAAACACCATATATTTT
>TRBJ2-1|.|TRBV9|many
CASSYWESPNEQFF
TGTGCCAGCAGCTATTGGGAGTCACCCAATGAGCAGTTCTTC
>TRBJ1-4|TRBD1|TRBV5-1|many
CASRPGTGIEKLFF
TGCGCCAGCAGACCCGGGACAGGGATAGAAAAACTGTTTTTT
>TRBJ2-1|TRBD2|TRBV24-1|many
CATSGRARGNEQFF
TGTGCCACCTCCGGGAGGGCAAGGGGCAATGAGCAGTTCTTC
>TRBJ2-3|.|TRBV12-3/TRBV12-4|many
CASSFSLLSGVGEPDTQYF
TGTGCCAGCAGTTTTAGCCTCCTCTCTGGTGTAGGGGAACCAGATACGCAGTATTTT
>TRBJ2-6|.|TRBV7-9|many
CASSSPGRSGANVLTF
TGTGCCAGCAGCTCTCCGGGCAGATCTGGGGCCAACGTCCTGACTTTC
>TRBJ2-3|TRBD1|TRBV6-5|many
CASSYADRADTQYF
TGTGCCAGCAGTTACGCCGACAGGGCAGATACGCAGTATTTT
>TRBJ2-3|.|TRBV30|many
CAWSVVGVADTQYF
TGTGCCTGGAGTGTGGTGGGAGTCGCAGATACGCAGTATTTT
>TRBJ2-3|.|TRBV28|once
CASTVPHVNSVTDTQYF
TGTGCCAGCACTGTCCCCCACGTAAACTCGGTCACAGATACGCAGTATTTT
>TRBJ1-3|.|TRBV12-3/TRBV12-4|many
CASSLGAGNTIYF
TGTGCCAGCAGTTTAGGGGCTGGAAACACCATATATTTT
>TRBJ2-2|.|TRBV5-1|many
CASSLPEPTNTGELFF
TGCGCCAGCAGCTTACCGGAGCCCACCAACACCGGGGAGCTGTTTTTT
>TRBJ2-7|.|TRBV20-1|many
CSANNNLEQYF
TGCAGTGCTAACAATAATTTAGAGCAGTACTTC
>TRBJ2-3|TRBD2|TRBV20-1|many
CSAGLAGATDTQYF
TGCAGTGCTGGACTAGCGGGAGCGACAGATACGCAGTATTTT
>TRBJ2-1|TRBD2|TRBV19|many
CASSILAGENEQFF
TGTGCCAGTAGTATTCTAGCGGGAGAAAATGAGCAGTTCTTC
>TRBJ1-1|.|TRBV6-1|many
CASSPPLGLTEAFF
TGTGCCAGCAGCCCACCTTTAGGGCTCACTGAAGCTTTCTTT
>TRBJ1-6|.|TRBV5-1|.
CASSLTGALIMNSPLHF
TGCGCCAGCAGCTTGACGGGTGCCCTAATTATGAATTCACCCCTCCACTTT
>TRBJ1-1|.|TRBV9|many
CASSVKGSTEAFF
TGTGCCAGCAGCGTCAAAGGTAGCACTGAAGCTTTCTTT
>TRBJ2-2|TRBD2|TRBV4-1|few
CASSQPRLAANTGELFF
TGCGCCAGCAGCCAACCCCGACTAGCGGCGAACACCGGGGAGCTGTTTTTT
>TRBJ2-6|TRBD1|TRBV7-2|many
CASSIQGTNVLTF
TGTGCCAGCAGCATACAGGGGACCAACGTCCTGACTTTC
>TRBJ1-5|.|TRBV4-1|many
CASSWGLGDQPQHF
TGCGCCAGCAGTTGGGGTTTGGGCGATCAGCCCCAGCATTTT
>TRBJ2-2|.|TRBV7-2|few
CASSKPGRGSNTGELFF
TGTGCCAGCAGCAAACCAGGGAGAGGATCGAACACCGGGGAGCTGTTTTTT
>TRBJ2-3|.|TRBV9|many
CASSSDQRYTDTQYF
TGTGCCAGCAGCTCAGACCAGCGGTATACAGATACGCAGTATTTT
>TRBJ2-1|TRBD1|TRBV18|many
CASSPQPPNRGGEQFF
TGTGCCAGCTCCCCTCAACCGCCTAACAGGGGCGGTGAGCAGTTCTTC